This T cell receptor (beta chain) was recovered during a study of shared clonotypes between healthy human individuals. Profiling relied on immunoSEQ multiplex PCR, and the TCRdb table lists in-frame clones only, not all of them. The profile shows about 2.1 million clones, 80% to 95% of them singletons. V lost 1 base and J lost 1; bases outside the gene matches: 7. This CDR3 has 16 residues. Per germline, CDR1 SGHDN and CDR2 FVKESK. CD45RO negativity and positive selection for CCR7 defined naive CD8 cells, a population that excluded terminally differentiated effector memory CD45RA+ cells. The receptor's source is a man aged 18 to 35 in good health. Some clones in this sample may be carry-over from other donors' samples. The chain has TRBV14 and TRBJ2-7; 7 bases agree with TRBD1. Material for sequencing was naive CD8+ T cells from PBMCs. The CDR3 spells CASSQVSWTGSYEQYF. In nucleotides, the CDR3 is TGTGCCAGCAGCCAAGTTTCCTGGACAGGATCCTACGAGCAGTACTTC.